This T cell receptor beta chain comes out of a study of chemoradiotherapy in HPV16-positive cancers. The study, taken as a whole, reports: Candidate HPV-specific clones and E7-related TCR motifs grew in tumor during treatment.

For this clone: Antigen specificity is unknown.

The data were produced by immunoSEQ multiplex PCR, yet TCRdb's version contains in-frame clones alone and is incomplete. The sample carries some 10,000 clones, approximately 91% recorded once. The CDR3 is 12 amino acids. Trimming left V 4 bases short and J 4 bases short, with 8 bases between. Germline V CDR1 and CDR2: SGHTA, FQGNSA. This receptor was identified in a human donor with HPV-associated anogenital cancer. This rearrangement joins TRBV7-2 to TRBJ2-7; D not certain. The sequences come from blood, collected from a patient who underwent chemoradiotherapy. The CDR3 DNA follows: TGTGCCAGCAGCTCTACATTTTACGAGCAGTACTTC. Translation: CASSSTFYEQYF.